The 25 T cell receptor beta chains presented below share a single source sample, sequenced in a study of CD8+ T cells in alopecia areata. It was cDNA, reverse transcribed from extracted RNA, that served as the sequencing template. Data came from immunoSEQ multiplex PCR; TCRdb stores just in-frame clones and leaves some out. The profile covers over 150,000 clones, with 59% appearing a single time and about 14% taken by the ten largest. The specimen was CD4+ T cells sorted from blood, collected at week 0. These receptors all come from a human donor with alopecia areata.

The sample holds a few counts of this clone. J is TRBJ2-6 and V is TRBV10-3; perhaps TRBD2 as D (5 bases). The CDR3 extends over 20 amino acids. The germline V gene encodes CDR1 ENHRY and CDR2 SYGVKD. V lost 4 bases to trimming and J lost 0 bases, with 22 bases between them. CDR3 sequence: CAISGVGLTPLFSGANVLTF. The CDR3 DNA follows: TGTGCCATCAGTGGGGTAGGACTCACCCCATTATTCTCTGGGGCCAACGTCCTGACTTTC.

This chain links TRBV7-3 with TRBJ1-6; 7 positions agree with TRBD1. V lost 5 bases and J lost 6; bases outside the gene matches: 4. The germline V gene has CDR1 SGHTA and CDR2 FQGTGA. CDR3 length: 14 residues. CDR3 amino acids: CASSQGGPNSPLHF. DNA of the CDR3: TGTGCCAGCAGCCAGGGGGGCCCTAATTCACCCCTCCACTTT.

The CDR3 here is CSAPTQGGVMGYTF. DNA for the CDR3: TGCAGCGCCCCAACCCAAGGTGGGGTTATGGGCTACACCTTC. The chain couples TRBV29-1 to TRBJ1-2; no reliable D call. The CDR3 consists of 14 residues. The ends were cut back, 7 bases at V and 8 bases at J, with 23 bases in the middle. Germline V gives CDR1 SQVTM, CDR2 ANQGSEA.

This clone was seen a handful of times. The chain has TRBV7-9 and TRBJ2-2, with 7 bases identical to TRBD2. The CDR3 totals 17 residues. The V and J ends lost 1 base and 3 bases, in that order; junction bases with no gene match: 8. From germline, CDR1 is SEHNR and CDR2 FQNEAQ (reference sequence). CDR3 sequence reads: CASSLGRGGSHTGELFF. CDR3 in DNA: TGTGCCAGCAGCTTAGGCCGCGGGGGAAGCCACACCGGGGAGCTGTTTTTT.

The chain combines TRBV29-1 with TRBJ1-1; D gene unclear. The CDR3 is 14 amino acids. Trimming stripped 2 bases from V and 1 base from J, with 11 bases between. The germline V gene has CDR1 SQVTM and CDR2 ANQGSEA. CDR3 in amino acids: CSVERRQANTEAFF. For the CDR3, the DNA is TGCAGCGTTGAAAGGCGTCAGGCGAACACTGAAGCTTTCTTT. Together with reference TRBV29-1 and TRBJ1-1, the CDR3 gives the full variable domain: SAVISQKPSRDICQRGTSLTIQCQVDSQVTMMFWYRQQPGQSLTLIATANQGSEATYESGFVIDKFPISRPNLTFSTLTVSNMSPEDSSIYLCSVERRQANTEAFFGQGTRLTVV.

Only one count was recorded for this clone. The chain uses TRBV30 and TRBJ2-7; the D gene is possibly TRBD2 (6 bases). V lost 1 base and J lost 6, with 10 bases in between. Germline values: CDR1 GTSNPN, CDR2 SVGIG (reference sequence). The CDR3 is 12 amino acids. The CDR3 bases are TGTGCCTGGAGTGGTCTGCGGGGCGAGCAGTACTTC. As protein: CAWSGLRGEQYF.

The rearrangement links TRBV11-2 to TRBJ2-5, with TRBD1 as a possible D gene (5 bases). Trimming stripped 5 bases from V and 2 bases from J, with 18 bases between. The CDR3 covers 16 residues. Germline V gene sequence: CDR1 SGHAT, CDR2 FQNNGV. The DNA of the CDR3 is TGTGCCAGCAGCCAAGATCAGGGCGGAACACAAGAGACCCAGTACTTC. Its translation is CASSQDQGGTQETQYF.

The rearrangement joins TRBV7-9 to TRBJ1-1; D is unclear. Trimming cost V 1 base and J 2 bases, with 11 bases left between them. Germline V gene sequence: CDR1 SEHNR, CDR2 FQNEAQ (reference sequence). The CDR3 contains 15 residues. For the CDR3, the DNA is TGTGCCAGCAGCTTAGGTCACAGCCAAAACACTGAAGCTTTCTTT. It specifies CASSLGHSQNTEAFF.

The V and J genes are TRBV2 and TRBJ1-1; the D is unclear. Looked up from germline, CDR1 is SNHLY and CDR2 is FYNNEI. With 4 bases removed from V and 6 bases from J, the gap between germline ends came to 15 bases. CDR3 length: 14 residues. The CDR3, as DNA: TGTGCCAGCAGTGGTGAACAGATGGTCGCTGAAGCTTTCTTT. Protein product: CASSGEQMVAEAFF.

The CDR3: CAWSSVVSSYNEQFF. The CDR3, as DNA: TGTGCCTGGAGTTCGGTAGTCAGCTCCTACAATGAGCAGTTCTTC. The chain joins TRBV30 to TRBJ2-1, with no clear D. Deletions cut 2 bases from V and 0 bases from J, with 11 bases between. This CDR3 region has 15 residues. The germline CDR1 and CDR2 sequences are GTSNPN and SVGIG (reference sequence).

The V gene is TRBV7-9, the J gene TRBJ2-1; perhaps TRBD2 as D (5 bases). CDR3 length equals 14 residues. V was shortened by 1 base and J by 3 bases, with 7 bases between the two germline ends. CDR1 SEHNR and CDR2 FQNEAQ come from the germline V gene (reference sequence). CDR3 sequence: CASSLDGDYNEQFF. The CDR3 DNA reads TGTGCCAGCAGCTTAGACGGGGACTACAATGAGCAGTTCTTC.

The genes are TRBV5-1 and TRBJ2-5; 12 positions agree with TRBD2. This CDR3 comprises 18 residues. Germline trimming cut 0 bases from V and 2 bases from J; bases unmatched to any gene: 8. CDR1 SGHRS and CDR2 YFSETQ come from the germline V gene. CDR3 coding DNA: TGCGCCAGCAGCTTGGTGCTAGCGGGGGGGAACTCTCAAGAGACCCAGTACTTC. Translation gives CASSLVLAGGNSQETQYF.

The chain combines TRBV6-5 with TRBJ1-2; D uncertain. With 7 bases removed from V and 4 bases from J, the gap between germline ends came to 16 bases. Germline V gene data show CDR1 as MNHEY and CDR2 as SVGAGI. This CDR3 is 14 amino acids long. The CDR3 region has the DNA TGTGCCAGCACCCACGGGAAGGGAGTCTATGGCTACACCTTC. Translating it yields CASTHGKGVYGYTF.

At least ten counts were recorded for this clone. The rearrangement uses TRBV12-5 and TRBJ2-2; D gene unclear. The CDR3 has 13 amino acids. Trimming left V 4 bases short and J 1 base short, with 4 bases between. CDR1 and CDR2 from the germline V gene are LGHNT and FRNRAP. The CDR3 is CASGSVNTGELFF. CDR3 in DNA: TGTGCTAGTGGTTCGGTGAACACCGGGGAGCTGTTTTTT.

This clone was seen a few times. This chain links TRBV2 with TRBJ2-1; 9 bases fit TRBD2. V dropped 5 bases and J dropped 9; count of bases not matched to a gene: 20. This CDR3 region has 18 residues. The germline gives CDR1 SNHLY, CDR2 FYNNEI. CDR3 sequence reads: CASSRTPASRGGGSEQFF. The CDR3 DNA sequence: TGTGCCAGCAGTCGGACTCCCGCTTCGCGGGGGGGCGGGAGTGAGCAGTTCTTC.

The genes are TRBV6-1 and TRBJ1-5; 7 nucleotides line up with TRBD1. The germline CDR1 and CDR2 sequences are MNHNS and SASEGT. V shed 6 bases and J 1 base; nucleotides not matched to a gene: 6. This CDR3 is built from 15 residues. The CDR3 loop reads CASSVTGVSNQPQHF. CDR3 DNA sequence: TGTGCCAGCAGCGTAACAGGGGTCAGCAATCAGCCCCAGCATTTT.

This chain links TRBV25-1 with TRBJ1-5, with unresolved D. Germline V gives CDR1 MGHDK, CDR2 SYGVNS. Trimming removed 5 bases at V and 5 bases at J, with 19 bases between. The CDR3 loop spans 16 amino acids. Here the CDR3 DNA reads TGTGCCAGCAGTCCAACTCGCTGGGTGGGAGATCAGCCCCAGCATTTT. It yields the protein CASSPTRWVGDQPQHF.

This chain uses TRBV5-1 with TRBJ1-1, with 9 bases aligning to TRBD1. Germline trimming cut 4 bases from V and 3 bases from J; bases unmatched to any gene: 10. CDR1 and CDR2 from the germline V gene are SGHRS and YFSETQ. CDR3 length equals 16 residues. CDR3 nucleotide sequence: TGCGCCAGCAGCGGCGGACAGGGGCTCGCGTACACTGAAGCTTTCTTT. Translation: CASSGGQGLAYTEAFF.

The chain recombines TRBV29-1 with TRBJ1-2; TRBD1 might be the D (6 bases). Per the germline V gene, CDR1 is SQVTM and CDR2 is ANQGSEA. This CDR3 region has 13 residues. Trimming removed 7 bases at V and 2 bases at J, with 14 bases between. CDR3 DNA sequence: TGCAGCGCCAGACAGGTCCTAAACTATGGCTACACCTTC. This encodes CSARQVLNYGYTF.

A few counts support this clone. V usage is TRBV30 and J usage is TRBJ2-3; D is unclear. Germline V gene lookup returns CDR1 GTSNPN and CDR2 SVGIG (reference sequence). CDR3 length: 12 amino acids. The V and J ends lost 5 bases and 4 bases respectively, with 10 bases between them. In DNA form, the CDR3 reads TGTGCCTGGGAACGGGCCTCAGATACGCAGTATTTT. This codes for CAWERASDTQYF. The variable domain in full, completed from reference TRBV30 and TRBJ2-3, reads SQTIHQWPATLVQPVGSPLSLECTVEGTSNPNLYWYRQAAGRGLQLLFYSVGIGQISSEVPQNLSASRPQDRQFILSSKKLLLSDSGFYLCAWERASDTQYFGPGTRLTVL.

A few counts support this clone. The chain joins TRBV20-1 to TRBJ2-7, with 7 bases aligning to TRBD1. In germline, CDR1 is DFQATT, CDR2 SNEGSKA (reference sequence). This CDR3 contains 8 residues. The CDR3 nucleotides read TGCAGCCCCGACAGGGTTTACTTC. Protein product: CSPDRVYF.

CDR3 region: CSVDPGQGTDTQYF. CDR3 nucleotides: TGCAGCGTTGATCCGGGACAAGGCACAGATACGCAGTATTTT. The rearrangement joins TRBV29-1 to TRBJ2-3; a possible D gene is TRBD1 (6 bases). V lost 3 bases to trimming and J lost 1 base, with 11 bases between them. The CDR3 loop spans 14 amino acids. The germline V gene encodes CDR1 SQVTM and CDR2 ANQGSEA.

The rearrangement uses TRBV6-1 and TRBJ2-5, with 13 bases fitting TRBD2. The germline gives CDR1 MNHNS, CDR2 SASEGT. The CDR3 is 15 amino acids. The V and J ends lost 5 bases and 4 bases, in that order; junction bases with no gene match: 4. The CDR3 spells CASSWGLAGLETQYF. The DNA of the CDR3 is TGTGCCAGCAGTTGGGGACTAGCGGGGCTAGAGACCCAGTACTTC.

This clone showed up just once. CDR3 bases: TGTGCCTGGAAAAAGGGGGCCTTGAACACTGAAGCTTTCTTT. This encodes CAWKKGALNTEAFF. This chain links TRBV30 with TRBJ1-1; TRBD1 matches at 7 bases. Germline values: CDR1 GTSNPN, CDR2 SVGIG (reference sequence). The V segment lost 4 bases and the J segment 0 bases; nucleotides outside the gene matches: 5. The CDR3 runs to 14 residues.

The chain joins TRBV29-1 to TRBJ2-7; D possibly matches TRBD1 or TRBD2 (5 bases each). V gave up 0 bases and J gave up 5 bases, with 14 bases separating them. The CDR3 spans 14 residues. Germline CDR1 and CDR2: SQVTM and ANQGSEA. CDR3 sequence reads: CSVEEGTQAHEQYF. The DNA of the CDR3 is TGCAGCGTTGAAGAGGGGACCCAAGCTCACGAGCAGTACTTC.